These T cell receptor beta chains were read from a single sample in a study of shared clonotypes between healthy human individuals. Data came from immunoSEQ multiplex PCR; TCRdb stores just in-frame clones and leaves some out. The sample has approximately 940,000 clones, over 75% seen once. The sequencing input was memory CD4+ T cells sorted from blood. The origin of the receptors is a man younger than 35 in good health. Both conserved end residues are part of each CDR3. Fields, in order: D gene, clone size, J gene, V gene, CDR3 protein, CDR3 DNA. A D gene is named only where the DNA matches it firmly. Expanded clones are given a class, and other clones once, few, many or no size at all.

-,-,TRBJ1-2,TRBV7-9,CASSLGWERGGYTF,TGTGCCAGCAGCCTCGGTTGGGAGCGTGGAGGCTACACCTTC
-,-,TRBJ1-1,TRBV10-2,CASSALFDRAFF,TGCGCCAGCAGTGCCCTTTTCGATCGAGCTTTCTTT
-,-,TRBJ2-4,TRBV11-2,CASSVSGVAKNIQYF,TGTGCCAGCAGCGTGTCAGGGGTTGCCAAAAACATTCAGTACTTC
-,few,TRBJ2-7,TRBV7-2,CASSPAGLSSYEQYF,TGTGCCAGCAGCCCAGCGGGTTTAAGCTCCTACGAGCAGTACTTC
-,-,TRBJ2-1,TRBV9,CASSPQHNEQFF,TGTGCCAGCAGCCCTCAGCACAATGAGCAGTTCTTC
-,once,TRBJ2-5,TRBV6-5,CASSYTTGRRETQYF,TGTGCCAGCAGTTACACGACAGGGAGGCGGGAGACCCAGTACTTC
-,few,TRBJ1-5,TRBV23-1,CASMGRQHF,TGCGCCAGCATGGGCAGGCAGCATTTT
-,-,TRBJ2-3,TRBV5-1,CASSVSWGTDTQYF,TGCGCCAGCAGCGTCAGTTGGGGGACAGATACGCAGTATTTT
-,-,TRBJ1-2,TRBV28,CASSFSGANYGYTF,TGTGCCAGCAGTTTTTCAGGGGCTAACTATGGCTACACCTTC
-,-,TRBJ1-6,TRBV6-5,CASSYSNREAPLHF,TGTGCCAGCAGTTACTCGAACAGGGAGGCACCCCTCCACTTT
-,few,TRBJ2-7,TRBV4-3,CASSQQTSYEQYF,TGCGCCAGCAGCCAACAGACTAGTTACGAGCAGTACTTC
-,-,TRBJ2-5,TRBV7-2,CASSLVRQETQYF,TGTGCCAGCAGCTTAGTTCGACAAGAGACCCAGTACTTC
-,-,TRBJ1-4,TRBV10-3,CAISESPVGGTNEKLFF,TGTGCCATCAGTGAGTCCCCGGTTGGAGGGACTAATGAAAAACTGTTTTTT
-,-,TRBJ2-1,TRBV5-3,CARSLCGCPYNEQFF,TGTGCCAGAAGCTTGTGCGGCTGTCCCTACAATGAGCAGTTCTTC
TRBD1,-,TRBJ2-7,TRBV5-1,CASSSGTALYEQYF,TGCGCCAGCAGCTCAGGGACAGCACTCTACGAGCAGTACTTC
TRBD1,-,TRBJ1-1,TRBV2,CASSDFTDRASTEAFF,TGTGCCAGCAGTGATTTTACGGACAGGGCCTCCACTGAAGCTTTCTTT
TRBD2,-,TRBJ2-7,TRBV6-6,CASSRPLTSGAYEQYF,TGTGCCAGCAGCCGACCATTGACTAGCGGAGCGTACGAGCAGTACTTC
-,-,TRBJ2-1,TRBV30,CAWSVWWADGEQFF,TGTGCCTGGAGTGTTTGGTGGGCGGACGGTGAGCAGTTCTTC
TRBD2,-,TRBJ2-2,TRBV11-2,CASSPRTSGRTANTGELFF,TGTGCCAGCAGCCCACGGACTAGCGGGAGGACCGCGAACACCGGGGAGCTGTTTTTT
-,-,TRBJ2-6,TRBV4-1,CASSQESGSGANVLTF,TGCGCCAGCAGCCAAGAGAGTGGATCCGGGGCCAACGTCCTGACTTTC
-,few,TRBJ2-7,TRBV30,CAWSARWDEQYF,TGTGCCTGGAGTGCTAGATGGGACGAGCAGTACTTC
-,-,TRBJ2-1,TRBV6-1,CASSQDRTSDEQFF,TGTGCCAGCAGCCAAGACAGGACTTCGGATGAGCAGTTCTTC
-,-,TRBJ2-2,TRBV6-5,CASTRGTGELFF,TGTGCCAGCACCCGGGGTACCGGGGAGCTGTTTTTT
-,once,TRBJ2-7,TRBV28,CASSLHATPYEQYF,TGTGCCAGCAGTTTACACGCGACCCCCTACGAGCAGTACTTC
-,-,TRBJ2-1,TRBV7-2,CASSISQGPYNEQFF,TGTGCCAGCAGCATCTCTCAAGGACCCTACAATGAGCAGTTCTTC
-,-,TRBJ1-1,TRBV2,CASRQQRNTEAFF,TGTGCCAGCAGGCAACAGAGGAACACTGAAGCTTTCTTT
-,-,TRBJ2-2,TRBV6-5,CASTHRRTTGELFF,TGTGCCAGCACCCACCGCCGAACGACCGGGGAGCTGTTTTTT
-,-,TRBJ2-7,TRBV7-8,CASSPGWTESSYEQYF,TGTGCCAGCAGCCCTGGCTGGACAGAGAGCTCCTACGAGCAGTACTTC
TRBD1,once,TRBJ1-5,TRBV28,CASSSGQARQPQHF,TGTGCCAGCAGTTCGGGACAGGCAAGGCAGCCCCAGCATTTT
TRBD1,-,TRBJ1-6,TRBV18,CASSAGQVGSPLHF,TGTGCCAGCTCAGCAGGACAGGTTGGGTCACCCCTCCACTTT
-,-,TRBJ1-5,TRBV4-1,CASSQDGSGGGGNQPQHF,TGCGCCAGCAGCCAAGATGGGTCCGGAGGGGGGGGCAATCAGCCCCAGCATTTT
-,-,TRBJ2-1,TRBV10-2,CASSGDGEGGEQFF,TGCGCCAGCAGTGGGGACGGGGAAGGGGGTGAGCAGTTCTTC
TRBD2,once,TRBJ2-3,TRBV5-1,CASSPAERGTDTQYF,TGCGCCAGCAGCCCGGCGGAGCGGGGAACAGATACGCAGTATTTT
TRBD1,-,TRBJ1-6,TRBV14,CASSHRGPNSPLHF,TGTGCCAGCAGCCACAGGGGGCCGAATTCACCCCTCCACTTT
-,-,TRBJ1-1,TRBV11-2,CASSFEGGTEAFF,TGTGCCAGCAGCTTTGAGGGGGGCACTGAAGCTTTCTTT
TRBD2,-,TRBJ2-1,TRBV5-4,CASRQRLAEGNEQFF,TGTGCCAGCAGACAACGACTAGCGGAAGGCAATGAGCAGTTCTTC
TRBD1,-,TRBJ1-4,TRBV28,CASSSPGQGQKLFF,TGTGCCAGCAGTTCCCCGGGACAGGGTCAAAAACTGTTTTTT
-,-,TRBJ2-2,TRBV6-5,CASRSGTGNTGELFF,TGTGCCAGCAGATCCGGGACGGGGAACACCGGGGAGCTGTTTTTT
-,-,TRBJ1-1,TRBV5-5,CASSFVVNTEAFF,TGTGCCAGCAGCTTCGTGGTGAACACTGAAGCTTTCTTT
-,-,TRBJ2-5,TRBV6-6,CASSYGQPRGETQYF,TGTGCCAGCAGTTACGGCCAGCCTAGGGGCGAGACCCAGTACTTC
-,-,TRBJ2-5,TRBV10-3,CAIKSGLAETQYF,TGTGCCATCAAATCTGGGCTAGCGGAGACCCAGTACTTC
-,-,TRBJ2-1,TRBV5-6,CASSLRRLSYNEQFF,TGTGCCAGCAGCCTTCGACGGCTCTCCTACAATGAGCAGTTCTTC
-,-,TRBJ1-1,TRBV30,CAWSVGGLNTEAFF,TGTGCCTGGAGTGTCGGGGGCCTGAACACTGAAGCTTTCTTT
TRBD1,-,TRBJ1-1,TRBV6-6,CASSSRQGGAEAFF,TGTGCCAGCAGTTCTCGACAGGGTGGCGCTGAAGCTTTCTTT
-,-,TRBJ1-1,TRBV7-9,CASSLRRGRISTEAFF,TGTGCCAGCAGCTTACGTCGGGGGCGCATCTCGACTGAAGCTTTCTTT
-,-,TRBJ1-5,TRBV7-2,CASSSQGGLRSNQPQHF,TGTGCCAGCAGCTCACAGGGAGGGTTGCGAAGCAATCAGCCCCAGCATTTT
TRBD1,-,TRBJ2-7,TRBV10-3,CAIGDDRGGEQYF,TGTGCCATCGGGGACGACAGGGGGGGCGAGCAGTACTTC
-,-,TRBJ1-5,TRBV6-1,CASSVQDNQPQHF,TGTGCCAGCAGTGTTCAGGACAATCAGCCCCAGCATTTT
TRBD1,-,TRBJ1-2,TRBV29-1,CSVAGTASNYGYTF,TGCAGCGTGGCCGGGACAGCCTCTAACTATGGCTACACCTTC